This record covers a single T cell receptor beta chain. The data stem from a study of blood T cell repertoires in COVID-19. The wider study: The study drew acute and convalescent COVID-19 samples from the United States, Italy and Spain.

In the authors' methods: Amplification from reference gene primers served as the basis for estimated nucleated cell counts. Repertoires were generated with immunoSEQ multiplex PCR, while TCRdb's copy carries only in-frame clones and drops some. V and J calls and clone size are given by that table; D and trimming were obtained from the DNA. The sample shows some 180,000 clones, approximately 78% of them seen only once. The material sequenced was peripheral blood. This clonotype was obtained from a woman of 80 years or more with active or convalescent COVID-19.

The CDR3 DNA is TGCGCCAGCAGCTTGGAGGGACTAGCGGGGGGTGGTGAGCAGTTCTTC. Protein: CASSLEGLAGGGEQFF. This rearrangement joins TRBV5-1 to TRBJ2-1, with 15 bases aligning to TRBD2. V lost 0 bases, J lost 9 bases, and 4 bases stayed unmatched. The CDR3 spans 16 residues. CDR1 SGHRS and CDR2 YFSETQ come from the germline V gene.